This TCR beta chain emerged from a study of cytomegalovirus exposure and HLA in healthy donors. Healthy bone marrow donors made up the donors. Germline V gene data show CDR1 as SGHRS and CDR2 as YFSETQ. This CDR3 comprises 15 residues. V lost 1 base, J lost 2 bases, and 13 bases lay in between. Primers included in the PCR were 60 Vbeta and 13 Jbeta primers. Sequencing used immunoSEQ multiplex PCR; TCRdb keeps in-frame clones, though not all of them. The sample consists of roughly 100,000 clones, 75% of them appearing once. This clone was recorded a few times. This TCR derives from a man in his forties in good health and CMV-seronegative. This chain links TRBV5-1 with TRBJ2-7; D is undetermined. Sequencing was done on a sample of PBMCs. The CDR3 nucleotides read TGCGCCAGCAGCTTGACAGCTATACTTCCCTACGAGCAGTACTTC. Protein: CASSLTAILPYEQYF.